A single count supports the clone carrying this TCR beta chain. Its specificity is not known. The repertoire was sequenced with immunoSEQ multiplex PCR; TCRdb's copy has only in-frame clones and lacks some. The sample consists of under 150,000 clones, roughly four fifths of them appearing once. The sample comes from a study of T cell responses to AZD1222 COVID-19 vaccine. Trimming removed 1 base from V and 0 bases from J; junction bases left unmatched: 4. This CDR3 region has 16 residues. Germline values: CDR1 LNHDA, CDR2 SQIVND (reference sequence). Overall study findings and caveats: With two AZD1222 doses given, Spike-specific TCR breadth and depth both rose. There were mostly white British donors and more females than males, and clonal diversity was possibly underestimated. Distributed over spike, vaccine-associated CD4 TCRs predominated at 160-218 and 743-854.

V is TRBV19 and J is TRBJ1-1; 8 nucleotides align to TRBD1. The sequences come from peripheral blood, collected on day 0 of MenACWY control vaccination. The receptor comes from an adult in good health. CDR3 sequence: CASSIGTGLMNTEAFF. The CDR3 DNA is TGTGCCAGTAGTATAGGGACAGGGCTCATGAACACTGAAGCTTTCTTT. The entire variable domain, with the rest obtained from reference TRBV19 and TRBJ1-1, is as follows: DGGITQSPKYLFRKEGQNVTLSCEQNLNHDAMYWYRQDPGQGLRLIYYSQIVNDFQKGDIAEGYSVSREKKESFPLTVTSAQKNPTAFYLCASSIGTGLMNTEAFFGQGTRLTVV.